The 18 T cell receptor beta chains reported below all come from one sample, sequenced in a study of post-analysis software for immune sequencing data. Study-level points and caveats: There were a handful of TRBV segments more frequent in patients than controls, and TRBV5-6, TRBV5-1 and TRBV20-1 were among them.

Prepared TCR beta cDNA libraries contained unique molecular identifiers. TCRdb re-analysed the PCR reads in MiXCR, keeping a single row per CDR3 protein. This table has about 460,000 distinct CDR3 sequences, roughly 46% appearing once. These receptors' targets are unknown. The sequencing input was blood. The receptor set was obtained from a girl aged 10-17 years with multiple sclerosis.

In its sample, this clonotype was seen a few times. The chain links TRBV4-3 to TRBJ2-1; perhaps TRBD2 as D (6 bases). Germline V gives CDR1 LGHNA, CDR2 YSLEER. The CDR3 has 16 amino acids. V dropped 2 bases and J dropped 7 bases, with 18 bases sitting between them. The CDR3 spells CASSQHSGRLDNEQFF. CDR3 DNA: TGCGCCAGCAGCCAACACAGCGGGCGCTTAGATAATGAGCAGTTCTTC.

For this clonotype: The junction departs from germline at one end; a sequencing error may be responsible. The V gene is TRBV10-3, the J gene TRBJ2-2, with D possibly matching TRBD2 (6 bases). Germline loops: CDR1 ENHRY, CDR2 SYGVKD. The CDR3 totals 14 residues. The CDR3 sequence: CAISGGLLGGERFF. CDR3 DNA: TGTGCCATCAGTGGAGGACTCCTCGGCGGGGAGCGGTTTTTT.

This clonotype appeared a few times. The J gene is TRBJ1-2, the V gene TRBV20-1, with 12 bases that match TRBD1. The CDR3 spans 16 residues. After removal of 4 bases from V and 1 base from J, the junction contained 7 bases not matched to a gene. Germline values: CDR1 DFQATT, CDR2 SNEGSKA (reference sequence). DNA for the CDR3: TGCAGTGCTAACCGGGACAGGGGGCGAGATAACTATGGCTACACCTTC. Protein sequence: CSANRDRGRDNYGYTF.

The chain is built from TRBV7-3 and TRBJ1-2, with D possibly matching TRBD1 (5 bases). Germline V lookup: CDR1 SGHTA, CDR2 FQGTGA. The V and J ends lost 1 base and 4 bases respectively, with 16 bases between them. The CDR3 totals 16 residues. The CDR3 sequence is CASSLSRGSPTYGYTF. The CDR3 DNA is TGTGCCAGCAGCTTAAGTCGGGGCTCCCCGACCTATGGCTACACCTTC.

The chain employs TRBV20-1 and TRBJ2-1; 9 nucleotides agree with TRBD2. Germline CDR1 is DFQATT and CDR2 is SNEGSKA (reference sequence). CDR3 length: 17 residues. J gave up 4 bases and V 4 bases, and 14 bases lay outside the gene matches. The CDR3 DNA follows: TGCAGTGCTACAGCACTCCTGACTAGCGGCCATTACAATGAGCAGTTCTTC. Translation: CSATALLTSGHYNEQFF.

This clonotype showed up many times. The gene calls are TRBV7-3 and TRBJ2-1; 8 positions agree with TRBD1. The CDR3 runs 15 residues. With 3 bases clipped from V and 0 bases from J, the junction kept 1 base outside the gene matches. Germline CDR1 reads SGHTA; CDR2 reads FQGTGA. The CDR3 sequence is CASSFDRGSYNEQFF. CDR3 in DNA: TGTGCCAGCAGCTTCGACAGGGGCTCCTACAATGAGCAGTTCTTC.

This clonotype occurred a few times. The chain combines TRBV28 with TRBJ2-4; tentatively, D is TRBD2 (7 bases). Trimming stripped 7 bases from V and 0 bases from J, with 25 bases between. The germline V gene has CDR1 MDHEN and CDR2 SYDVKM. CDR3 size: 19 residues. CDR3 amino acids: CASTRGGTKFALAKNIQYF. The DNA for the CDR3 is TGTGCCAGCACCCGGGGAGGGACAAAGTTCGCGCTAGCCAAAAACATTCAGTACTTC.

The V call is TRBV9, the J call TRBJ2-4; D might be TRBD2 (6 bases). The assigned J gene may be wrong: the sequence end matches TRBJ2-7 better. This CDR3 spans 15 amino acids. Germline loops: CDR1 SGDLS, CDR2 YYNGEE. CDR3 coding DNA: TGTGCCAGCAGCGTAGGTTTAGGAGGGATCTACGAGCAGTACTTC. It codes for CASSVGLGGIYEQYF.

This chain joins TRBV7-3 and TRBJ2-5, with TRBD2 matching 7 bases. Germline lookup yields CDR1 SGHTA and CDR2 FQGTGA. V was clipped by 1 base and J by 11 bases; unmatched bases: 16. CDR3 length equals 16 residues. The CDR3 loop reads CASSLREGTGVWEQYF. The CDR3 nucleotides are TGTGCCAGCAGCTTAAGGGAGGGCACCGGCGTGTGGGAGCAGTACTTC.

This clonotype came up a few times. As DNA, the CDR3 is TGTGCCAGCAGCTTGACGGGACTCTACATCTATGAGCAGTTCTTC. It yields the protein CASSLTGLYIYEQFF. This sequence joins TRBV5-6 and TRBJ2-1, with D perhaps TRBD2 (6 bases). Trimming left V 1 base short and J 8 bases short, with 16 bases between. Germline V gene lookup returns CDR1 SGHDT and CDR2 YYEEEE. This CDR3 contains 15 residues.

The rearrangement uses TRBV3-1 and TRBJ2-1; 7 bases fit TRBD2. The V gene's germline CDR1 is LGHDT and CDR2 YNNKEL (reference sequence). Germline trimming cut 4 bases from V and 7 bases from J; bases unmatched to any gene: 16. This CDR3 region has 17 residues. CDR3 DNA sequence: TGTGCCAGCAGCCTGCCCCCGGGAGGCATCCTAGGAAATGAGCAGTTCTTC. This translates into CASSLPPGGILGNEQFF.

The chain uses TRBV10-2 and TRBJ1-1; D uncertain. Germline V gene data show CDR1 as WSHSY and CDR2 as SAAADI. The CDR3 totals 12 residues. V shed 6 bases and J shed 1 base, with 6 bases lying between them. CDR3 coding DNA: TGCGCCAGCAGGACACAGAACACTGAAGCTTTCTTT. This encodes CASRTQNTEAFF.

This clonotype was observed a handful of times. V and J are TRBV29-1 and TRBJ2-7; no clear D gene. Germline V CDR1 and CDR2: SQVTM, ANQGSEA. This CDR3 contains 12 residues. Trimming pared 7 bases from V and 4 bases from J, leaving 14 bases between. In nucleotides, the CDR3 is TGCAGCGGCCAGCGTGACGAGTACGAGCAGTACTTC. This sequence encodes CSGQRDEYEQYF.

The J gene is TRBJ1-6, the V gene TRBV4-3; tentative D call: TRBD1 (6 bases). V lost 0 bases and J lost 10, with 22 bases in between. The CDR3 consists of 18 residues. Germline-derived CDR1 and CDR2 are LGHNA and YSLEER. The CDR3 loop reads CASSQDLVYGGLGSPLHF. CDR3 DNA sequence: TGCGCCAGCAGCCAAGATTTGGTCTATGGGGGCTTAGGCTCACCCCTCCACTTT.

The rearrangement joins TRBV7-9 to TRBJ1-2; 12 positions match TRBD1. This CDR3 is 15 amino acids long. Germline CDR1 SEHNR, CDR2 FQNEAQ (reference sequence). V was clipped by 4 bases and J by 7 bases; unmatched bases: 7. CDR3 amino acids: CASSSPGTGGFGYTF. CDR3 DNA: TGTGCCAGCAGCTCCCCCGGGACAGGGGGCTTTGGCTACACCTTC.

This clonotype was detected a few times. This chain connects TRBV5-5 to TRBJ2-5; perhaps TRBD1 as D (5 bases). V gave up 2 bases and J gave up 2 bases, with 16 bases separating them. Germline CDR1 is SGHKS and CDR2 is YYEKEE (reference sequence). This CDR3 comprises 16 residues. CDR3 sequence (DNA): TGTGCCAGCAGCTTACGGCAGGGTCTAACACAAGAGACCCAGTACTTC. Translating gives CASSLRQGLTQETQYF.

V usage is TRBV28 and J usage is TRBJ2-3; perhaps TRBD1 as D (9 bases). Germline values: CDR1 MDHEN, CDR2 SYDVKM. There are 20 residues in the CDR3. Trimming removed 5 bases from V and 1 base from J, with 28 bases in between. The CDR3 region has the DNA TGTGCCAGCAGTCGAACAGGGGGCTATACCCGGGAGGGCCGCACAGATACGCAGTATTTT. Translation: CASSRTGGYTREGRTDTQYF.

This clonotype has more than one count but fewer than ten. The genes are TRBV6-5 and TRBJ1-1; no reliable D call. Germline-derived CDR1 and CDR2 are MNHEY and SVGAGI. The CDR3 is 14 amino acids. Trimming left V 0 bases short and J 3 bases short, with 8 bases between. The DNA for the CDR3 is TGTGCCAGCAGTTACTCGAACCGGGACACTGAAGCTTTCTTT. This gives the protein CASSYSNRDTEAFF.